The 24 T cell receptor beta chains reported below all come from one sample, sequenced in a study of Graves' ophthalmopathy and Graves' hyperthyroidism. TCR beta CDR3 amplification used RNA transcripts. Amplification began with first-round RT-PCR using HTBI primers, then second-round multiplex PCR was performed. TCRdb called the multiplex PCR reads again in MiXCR, with one record for every CDR3 protein. The table records about 380,000 distinct CDR3 sequences, approximately 15% of them present only once. The specimen sequenced was peripheral blood. These TCRs come from a woman between 18 and 29 years old with stable Graves' hyperthyroidism.

The chain recombines TRBV30 with TRBJ1-2, with TRBD1 as a possible D gene (5 bases). V was clipped by 6 bases and J by 4 bases, with 15 bases between them. Germline CDR1 GTSNPN, CDR2 SVGIG (reference sequence). The CDR3 extends over 13 amino acids. The CDR3, as DNA: TGTGCCTGCCAGTTGACAGAGACCTATGGCTACACCTTC. It yields the protein CACQLTETYGYTF.

This clonotype was counted many times. The chain has TRBV7-3 and TRBJ2-6; D is possibly TRBD2 (5 bases). CDR3 length: 16 amino acids. The V end was cut by 5 bases, the J end by 0 bases, with 11 bases between. CDR1 and CDR2 (germline): SGHTA, FQGTGA. The CDR3 nucleotides are TGTGCCAGCAGCCAACTAGAGGGCTCTGGGGCCAACGTCCTGACTTTC. Translation gives CASSQLEGSGANVLTF. The variable domain in full, with the rest retrieved from reference TRBV7-3 and TRBJ2-6, is GAGVSQTPSNKVTEKGKYVELRCDPISGHTALYWYRQSLGQGPEFLIYFQGTGAADDSGLPNDRFFAVRPEGSVSTLKIQRTERGDSAVYLCASSQLEGSGANVLTFGAGSRLTVL.

The chain carries TRBV28 and TRBJ2-5, with TRBD1 matching over 7 bases. The germline CDR1 and CDR2 sequences are MDHEN and SYDVKM. J lost 4 bases, V lost 2 bases, and 7 bases had no gene match. This CDR3 has 15 residues. The CDR3 nucleotides are TGTGCCAGCAGTTTAGTAGGGGGCTTGAGAGAGACCCAGTACTTC. Amino acids: CASSLVGGLRETQYF.

A few counts support this clonotype. The chain is built from TRBV5-1 and TRBJ1-1; D unclear. CDR3 length equals 14 residues. Trimming stripped 0 bases from V and 6 bases from J, with 12 bases between. CDR1 SGHRS and CDR2 YFSETQ come from the germline V gene. The CDR3 bases are TGCGCCAGCAGCTTGGCGCCAGGCCCTGCTGAAGCTTTCTTT. This encodes CASSLAPGPAEAFF.

This clonotype appeared many times. The chain combines TRBV15 with TRBJ1-2; TRBD1 might be the D (5 bases). V lost 5 bases, J lost 6 bases, and 10 bases lay in between. CDR1 and CDR2 (germline): LNHNV, YYDKDF (reference sequence). The CDR3 consists of 12 residues. CDR3 in DNA: TGTGCCACCAGCTCTTCAGGGAATGGCTACACCTTC. As protein: CATSSSGNGYTF.

This clonotype was detected ten times or more. The chain couples TRBV29-1 to TRBJ1-1, with D perhaps matching TRBD1 (5 bases). Germline V CDR1 and CDR2: SQVTM, ANQGSEA. The CDR3 is 11 residues long. Trimming took 2 bases from V and 8 from J, leaving 9 bases between them. CDR3 loop: CSVEQGNEAFF. Here the CDR3 DNA reads TGCAGCGTTGAACAGGGTAACGAAGCTTTCTTT.

This clonotype has a count of ten or more. The rearrangement links TRBV24-1 to TRBJ1-2, with TRBD1 matching 7 bases. Germline-derived CDR1 and CDR2 are KGHDR and SFDVKD. This CDR3 has 15 amino acids. V lost 4 bases to trimming and J lost 8 bases; unmatched junction nucleotides: 12. Here the CDR3 DNA reads TGTGCCACCAGTGACCACCAGACAGGGAGGAACGGCTACACCTTC. It codes for CATSDHQTGRNGYTF.

This clonotype has ten or more counts. This chain links TRBV12-3 or TRBV12-4 with TRBJ2-7; perhaps D is TRBD1 or TRBD2 (5 bases each). CDR3 length: 14 amino acids. V lost 2 bases and J 4 bases, leaving 12 bases between the germline ends. The CDR3 coding sequence is TGTGCCAGCAGTTTATCTGGGGGATGGTACGAGCAGTACTTC. Its translation: CASSLSGGWYEQYF.

This clonotype was picked up many times. V is TRBV6-2 or TRBV6-3 and J is TRBJ1-6; TRBD1 agrees at 7 bases. Trimming removed 3 bases from V and 6 bases from J; junction bases left unmatched: 8. Germline-derived CDR1 and CDR2 are MNHEY and SVGEGT. This CDR3 spans 16 amino acids. CDR3 nucleotides: TGTGCCAGCAGTTATGGCAGGGGGACTGGTAATTCACCCCTCCACTTT. Translating it yields CASSYGRGTGNSPLHF.

This clonotype came up many times. This chain joins TRBV20-1 and TRBJ2-5; 7 bases match TRBD1. The CDR3 totals 14 residues. Germline loops: CDR1 DFQATT, CDR2 SNEGSKA (reference sequence). V lost 5 bases and J lost 2; bases outside the gene matches: 8. The CDR3 is CSASTGFPQETQYF. The CDR3 DNA is TGCAGTGCTTCGACAGGGTTCCCACAAGAGACCCAGTACTTC.

This clonotype was counted ten times or more. V and J are TRBV24-1 and TRBJ2-5; 9 nucleotides match TRBD1. Germline assignment: CDR1 KGHDR and CDR2 SFDVKD. Germline trimming cut 2 bases from V and 5 bases from J; bases unmatched to any gene: 8. This CDR3 contains 16 residues. The CDR3 nucleotides read TGTGCCACCAGTGATTCCGGGACAGGGATGGGTGAGACCCAGTACTTC. This encodes CATSDSGTGMGETQYF.

This clonotype appeared many times. The chain has TRBV11-2 and TRBJ2-6; a possible D gene is TRBD1 (6 bases). Per germline, CDR1 SGHAT and CDR2 FQNNGV. Trimming took 4 bases from V and 3 from J, leaving 10 bases between them. The CDR3 has 15 amino acids. The CDR3 spells CASSSGVRGANVLTF. The CDR3 DNA sequence: TGTGCCAGCAGCTCAGGGGTCCGTGGGGCCAACGTCCTGACTTTC.

This clonotype has a count of ten or more. The J gene is TRBJ2-5, the V gene TRBV12-3 or TRBV12-4; the match to TRBD2 covers 7 bases. This CDR3 is built from 15 residues. J lost 7 bases, V lost 8 bases, and 16 bases had no gene match. The DNA for the CDR3 is TGTGCCAGCGGCCTCTTTGAGGGACCGGGGGGGACCCAGTACTTC. This codes for CASGLFEGPGGTQYF.

The chain joins TRBV7-2 to TRBJ1-2, with TRBD1 matching over 10 bases. Trimming removed 1 base from V and 6 bases from J; junction bases left unmatched: 5. The germline V gene encodes CDR1 SGHTA and CDR2 FQGNSA. This CDR3 region has 15 residues. CDR3 loop: CTSSLVGTGVDGYTF. CDR3 bases: TGTACCAGCAGCTTAGTAGGGACAGGGGTCGATGGCTACACCTTC. The full variable domain, completed using reference TRBV7-2 and TRBJ1-2, is GAGVSQSPSNKVTEKGKDVELRCDPISGHTALYWYRQSLGQGLEFLIYFQGNSAPDKSGLPSDRFSAERTGGSVSTLTIQRTQQEDSAVYLCTSSLVGTGVDGYTFGSGTRLTVV.

This clonotype was counted at least ten times. The chain couples TRBV6-1 to TRBJ2-7; TRBD1 matches 8 bases. Looked up from germline, CDR1 is MNHNS and CDR2 is SASEGT. V lost 10 bases, J lost 3 bases, and 8 bases stayed unmatched. CDR3 length: 13 amino acids. CDR3 protein: CATSYDRGYEQYF. As DNA, the CDR3 is TGTGCCACTTCCTACGACAGGGGCTACGAGCAGTACTTC.

This clonotype has more than one count but fewer than ten. The J gene is TRBJ2-4, the V gene TRBV12-3 or TRBV12-4; D possibly corresponds to TRBD2 (7 bases). This CDR3 contains 14 residues. V was pared by 8 bases and J by 7 bases, with 18 bases between. CDR3: CASRAGAGGNIQYF. DNA of the CDR3: TGTGCCAGCCGGGCGGGGGCCGGCGGGAACATTCAGTACTTC.

This clonotype was counted ten times or more. The V gene is TRBV6-2 or TRBV6-3, the J gene TRBJ2-2, with 8 bases that match TRBD2. The V segment lost 7 bases and the J segment 5 bases; nucleotides outside the gene matches: 9. The CDR3 covers 15 residues. Per the germline V gene, CDR1 is MNHEY and CDR2 is SVGEGT. The CDR3 coding sequence is TGTGCCAGCACTACCCGGGGGGGCTGGACCGGGGAGCTGTTTTTT. Translating it yields CASTTRGGWTGELFF.

Points on this clonotype: A read error is possible here, since a much larger clone lies one base away. The rearrangement joins TRBV11-2 to TRBJ1-1, with D uncertain. Germline V CDR1 and CDR2: SGHAT, FQNNGV. The CDR3 length is 13 residues. The CDR3 nucleotides are TGTGCCAGCAGCTTAAGAAAGAACACTGAAGCTTGCTTT. Amino acid sequence: CASSLRKNTEACF.

There are many counts of this clonotype. This chain joins TRBV12-3 or TRBV12-4 and TRBJ2-7, with D perhaps matching TRBD1 or TRBD2 (5 bases each). The ends were cut back, 3 bases at V and 9 bases at J, with 9 bases in the middle. The CDR3 covers 11 residues. The CDR3 coding sequence is TGTGCCAGCAGTTTGGGGGTCGTGCAGTACTTC. Translated, it gives CASSLGVVQYF.

Ten or more counts support this clonotype. The chain joins TRBV11-3 to TRBJ1-2, with D maybe TRBD1 (5 bases). Trimming shortened V by 0 bases and J by 6 bases, and 11 bases separated the two germline ends. Germline V gene lookup returns CDR1 SGHNT and CDR2 YENEEA. The CDR3 runs to 14 residues. CDR3 DNA sequence: TGTGCCAGCAGCTTAGATCGGGGACGGAATGGCTACACCTTC. Translated: CASSLDRGRNGYTF.

This clonotype was detected ten times or more. V is TRBV12-3 or TRBV12-4 and J is TRBJ1-1; 11 bases match TRBD1. The CDR3 loop spans 14 amino acids. The V gene end was trimmed by 5 bases and the J gene end by 6 bases; junction bases not matched to a gene: 5. CDR3 residues: CASSTPGQGAEAFF. CDR3 DNA sequence: TGTGCCAGCAGTACGCCGGGACAGGGGGCTGAAGCTTTCTTT.

At least ten counts were recorded for this clonotype. V is TRBV6-5 and J is TRBJ2-4; 14 bases align to TRBD2. The junction had 12 bases not matched to a gene; V was cut back by 8 bases and J by 3 bases. This CDR3 has 18 residues. Looked up from germline, CDR1 is MNHEY and CDR2 is SVGAGI. CDR3: CASAPTSGGAGDKNIQYF. The DNA for the CDR3 is TGTGCCAGCGCGCCGACTAGCGGGGGGGCTGGGGACAAAAACATTCAGTACTTC.

This clonotype was detected ten times or more. The chain has TRBV28 and TRBJ1-2, with D maybe TRBD1 (6 bases). V shed 3 bases and J shed 4 bases, with 9 bases lying between them. Per the germline V gene, CDR1 is MDHEN and CDR2 is SYDVKM. The CDR3 covers 13 residues. Written as DNA, the CDR3 is TGTGCCAGCAGTTTGGGGGGCACCTATGGCTACACCTTC. This sequence encodes CASSLGGTYGYTF.

Concerning this clonotype itself: A single base separates this from a much larger clone, so it may be a read error. The chain combines TRBV7-2 with TRBJ2-2, with D tentatively TRBD2 (5 bases). Germline CDR1 reads SGHTA; CDR2 reads FQGNSA. The CDR3 sequence is 13 residues long. The chain's CDR3 is CASSLARTGELLF. The DNA for the CDR3 is TGTGCCAGCAGCTTAGCTAGGACCGGGGAGCTGTTGTTT.